This T cell receptor (beta chain) appears in the sequencing data of a study of T cell responses to AZD1222 COVID-19 vaccine. Study-wide results and caveats: Sampling that yielded the repertoires occurred only after the peak T cell response. Spike-specific TCRs gained breadth and depth after people received two AZD1222 doses.

Germline CDR1 is MNHEY and CDR2 is SMNVEV (reference sequence). The CDR3 is 12 residues long. V was clipped by 6 bases and J by 0 bases, with 5 bases between them. A remark on this clone: What it recognizes is unknown.

Data came from immunoSEQ multiplex PCR; TCRdb stores just in-frame clones and leaves some out. This sample has 100,000 or so clones, with 87% found just once. The TCR originated in an adult in good health. The chain joins TRBV27 to TRBJ1-1; D not certain. Here the sequenced sample was peripheral blood, taken on day 0 of AZD1222 vaccination. Here the CDR3 reads CASRGLNTEAFF. CDR3 nucleotides: TGTGCCAGCAGGGGTTTGAACACTGAAGCTTTCTTT.